Detailed here is one T cell receptor (beta chain). It has no known antigen specificity. Base qualities are not at hand, and no much larger clone is one base apart. These data are taken from a study of cytomegalovirus exposure and HLA in healthy donors (dated by TCRdb to between 2016 and 2019). For the wider study: An earlier analysis of approximately 640 of the donors reported 250 to 300 Gb of sequence data and about 100 million unique TCR beta sequences from about 179 million T cells. Of the roughly 400 genotyped donors, approximately 82% fell in the genetic ancestry cluster associated with self-reported Caucasian donors. The study aimed to test whether signatures of past pathogen exposure could be identified by cataloging public T cell receptors. In the later analysis, no new phenotypic data were used to find candidate immune exposures; instead, reliance was placed on TCR beta sequences and their occurrence across donors. Both class I and class II loci were covered by HLA typing, at four-digit resolution. In a later analysis, previously published TCR beta repertoires from about 640 donors were re-analyzed and high-resolution HLA genotyping was added so that TCR occurrence patterns could be studied. An early release covering roughly 640 HLA-typed donors comprised about 300 gigabases of sequencing data and around 86 million unique TCR sequences. On average, roughly 240,000 unique TCR beta nucleotide sequences were sequenced per donor among about 400 genotyped donors of the cohort, with roughly 19% of those sequences being non-productive. To predict cytomegalovirus infection status, the study combined high-throughput TCR immunosequencing, statistical association of individual TCRs with disease status, and machine learning. The study used immunosequencing to profile the T cell repertoires of under 700 subjects and linked those repertoires to cytomegalovirus serostatus. A handful of DR-DQ haplotypes were handled as single units for association and clustering because linkage in the cohort was strong. Donor age, sex, ethnicity and CMV serostatus were compiled together with the repertoire data. Genome-wide SNP genotypes for about 65% of the 666 donors were used in a later genetic analysis, which treated that subset as a discovery cohort. All discovery cohort repertoires had been generated on a single sequencing platform. An earlier analysis of 587 of the donors applied high-throughput TCR beta sequencing to assess whether each TCR beta V gene segment acted as functional or pseudogenic. Typing coverage varied by locus: roughly 629-640 donors for A, B, C, DRB1 and DQB1; under 550 for DQA1; 600 to 610 for DPA1; 400 to 480 for DPB1. In addition to the first cohort of roughly 700 subjects, a separate validation cohort of approximately 130 different subjects was used. Overall results and qualifications from the work: According to a later analysis, most CMV-associated TCR beta chains appeared to be HLA-restricted, and the HLA associations seemed to be driven largely by CMV exposure. The cohort was sequenced for TCR beta chains only, and without alpha or paired-chain data the features that could be detected were limited. Compared with equally common non-associated chains, HLA-associated TCR beta chains in a later analysis were more clonally expanded and had lower generation probabilities. CMV serostatus was the only immune exposure information available for the cohort. A total of fewer than 200 TCR beta chains were listed by the study as associated with cytomegalovirus. An earlier analysis of approximately 570 of the donors showed that most TCR beta V segments appeared in productive rearrangements either about 87% or about 30% of the time, which broadly matched IMGT annotations. Some IMGT-functional V segments, including TRBV6-2 and TRBV6-3, could not be distinguished by the 87-base-pair reads and were therefore excluded. According to a later genetic analysis, donors in an Asian-associated ancestry cluster had fewer N-insertions in productive TCRs than the approximately 650-donor mean. Linkage disequilibrium might explain the correlated functional status among segregating V segments, but an unknown experimental factor could not be ruled out. A further reported finding was that TCR beta sequences accurately predicted the HLA-A and HLA-B alleles for most subjects in the first cohort. The classifier was reported to diagnose cytomegalovirus status with high specificity and sensitivity in both the original cohort and the validation cohort. When HLA alleles, especially DR and DQ, strongly co-occurred, attributing TCR associations to individual alleles was difficult. The authors suggested that the approach could potentially be extended to other disease states and immunological phenotypes. In a later analysis, the rate of TCR association differed among HLA loci, with DRB1 alleles having the most associated TCRs and HLA-C alleles having the fewest. In a later genetic analysis, a missense DCLRE1C variant was associated with V-gene and J-gene trimming of TCR beta chains, and the association was replicated in an independent cohort. A cluster of highly shared sequence variants was judged likely to represent a technical artifact of the sequencing pipeline. A few of the identified cytomegalovirus-associated TCR beta chains were confirmed in vitro to be specific for cytomegalovirus antigens. Because HLA typing was unavailable for some donors at each locus, only the typed subset was used in association tests. According to a later analysis, parvovirus B19, influenza, CMV and Epstein-Barr virus appeared linked to several top co-occurrence clusters. Over 15 rarely observed V segments, including chromosome 9 orphons, were excluded from the earlier analysis of approximately 500 of the donors because counts were too low. Specific HLA alleles were associated with 18,000 or so TCR beta sequences at a false discovery rate of 0.05 in a later analysis. Across donors, most TCR sequences were observed very rarely, whereas some public TCRs were present in many individuals. Sequencing depth was assumed to be roughly uniform across donors in the presence/absence analyses, though that assumption may not hold.

In total, over 600 healthy bone marrow donors made up the cohort. At the time of sampling, every cohort member was nominally healthy, though immune exposures that went unrecorded were likely present. The donor tested CMV seropositive, placing the donor among the 250 to 350 seropositive members of the cohort. Each donor provided a peripheral blood sample, and peripheral blood mononuclear cells were used for TCR beta sequencing. Genomic DNA was extracted from the blood cell samples with the Qiagen DNeasy Blood Extraction Kit. Receptors were amplified or captured by the immunoSEQ multiplex PCR assay. For the multiplex PCR, a mixture combining 60 forward primers for TCR Vbeta segments and 13 reverse primers for TCR Jbeta segments was used. Amplification of the CDR3 region of rearranged TCR beta genes was performed with a multiplex PCR assay on genomic DNA. On the Illumina HiSeq System, the amplified TCR beta libraries were sequenced as 87-base-pair reads. Per the authors' processing: Across the 670 or so repertoires, a later analysis counted approximately 75 million unique TCR beta chains, 9.5 million to 13 million of which were shared by at least two donors. A nearest-neighbor algorithm error-corrected the raw reads and collapsed the reads into unique sequences, merging closely related sequences to remove PCR and sequencing errors. CDR3 sequences were aligned to IMGT reference sequences to assign V, D and J gene segments. For a sequence to be retained, at least a six-nucleotide match to both a V gene segment and a J gene segment was required. A rearrangement counted as productive if the CDR3 had no stop codons and remained in frame with V and J, and every other rearrangement counted as non-productive. Following IMGT convention, CDR3 was defined as the stretch from the second conserved V-encoded cysteine up to the conserved J-encoded phenylalanine. The earlier analysis of some 550 of the donors excluded any sequence lacking an unambiguous match to a single V gene segment. In an earlier analysis of more than 500 of the donors, a V segment was called functional when productive rearrangements were above 56.7%, and segregating when the standard deviation between donors exceeded 5%. A statistical classification framework was built for diagnosing cytomegalovirus status from the catalog of TCR beta chain sequences. V and J gene assignment, in a later analysis, came from comparing TCR nucleotide sequences with IMGT/GENE-DB human TR gene sequences. A later analysis assigned CDR3 sequences and most-parsimonious VDJ recombination scenarios with the TCRdist pipeline. In a later analysis, every TCR beta chain was defined by the combination of its CDR3 amino acid sequence and its V-gene family, and reads without a unique V-gene family were dropped. A later analysis removed 592 highly shared, low-generation-probability nucleotide sequences to deal with suspected cross-contamination and a sequencing artifact. In a later analysis, a clonal expansion index was calculated for each public chain from normalized within-repertoire ranks of inferred template counts. In a later analysis, generation probabilities were computed using a VDJ recombination model fitted to out-of-frame rearrangements, and the results were checked against IGoR. Hypergeometric tests were used in a later analysis to score TCR-TCR, TCR-HLA and TCR-CMV co-occurrence, with a repertoire-size bias correction applied to the TCR pairs. False discovery rates were estimated in a later analysis by permuting HLA or CMV assignments 20 times. In a later analysis, co-occurring TCRs were grouped using DBSCAN, with TCRdist sequence similarity added in when clustering inside HLA-allele-positive subsets. Co-occurrence clustering excluded repertoires with fewer than 30,000 or more than 120,000 public chains, plus five with anomalous nucleotide sharing. Entries here come from immuneACCESS through TCRdb and include only in-frame sequences with V and J called. Some clones fail to appear in such tables; in the studies checked, an unresolved V gene covers under half of the shortfall, and the cause of the remainder is unknown. From that table come the V and J calls and clone size; the DNA was used to work out D and trimming. The sample yields over 40,000 clones; 60% to 80% were counted once. Approximately 2.7% of the sample is held by the ten biggest clonotypes.

The CDR3 has 12 amino acids, counting the end cysteine and phenylalanine. Only the CDR3 portion is preserved as DNA: 36 bases, with reading frame beginning at the first base. From a lookup of the germline V gene, CDR1 and CDR2 are MNHEY and SVGAGI. The V gene is TRBV6-5 and the J gene is TRBJ2-5, with no confidently assigned D gene. The J call is in doubt because the DNA end fits TRBJ2-7 better. The origin of this receptor is a middle-aged woman in good health and CMV-seropositive. Sequenced: PBMCs. CDR3 reads: CASSAPGYEQYF. The DNA sequence reads TGTGCCAGCAGCGCCCCGGGTTACGAGCAGTACTTC.